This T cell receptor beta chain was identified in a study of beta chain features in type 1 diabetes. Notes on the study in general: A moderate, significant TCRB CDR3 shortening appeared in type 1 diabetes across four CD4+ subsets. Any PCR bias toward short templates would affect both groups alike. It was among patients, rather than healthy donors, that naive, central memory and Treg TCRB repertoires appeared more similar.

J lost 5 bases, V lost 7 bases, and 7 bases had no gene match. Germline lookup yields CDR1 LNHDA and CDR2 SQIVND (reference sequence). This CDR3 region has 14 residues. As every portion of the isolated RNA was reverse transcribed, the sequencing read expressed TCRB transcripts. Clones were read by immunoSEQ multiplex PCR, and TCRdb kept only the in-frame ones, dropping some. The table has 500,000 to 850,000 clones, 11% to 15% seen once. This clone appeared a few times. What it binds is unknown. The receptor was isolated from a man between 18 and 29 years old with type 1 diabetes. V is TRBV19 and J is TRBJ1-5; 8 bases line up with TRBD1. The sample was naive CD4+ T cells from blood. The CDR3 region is CASIATGGHQPQHF. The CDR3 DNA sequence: TGTGCCAGTATTGCCACAGGGGGACATCAGCCCCAGCATTTT.